The T cell receptor (beta chain) described here comes from a study of T-cell memory formation after mild COVID-19. As for the study in general: The two donors had largely donor-specific TCR clusters.

The CDR3 sequence is 16 residues long. The V end lost 3 bases, the J end lost 0 bases, and 15 bases lay between the germline ends. Concerning this clonotype itself: Its antigen is currently unknown.

General study findings and limits: Certain responding clones were present in pre-infection memory, suggesting participation of cross-reactive memory.

Constant-segment primers served in 5'RACE that generated TCR alpha and TCR beta cDNA libraries bearing sample barcodes and UMIs. TCRdb fed the 5' RACE reads into MiXCR, producing one record per CDR3 protein. The sample holds 45,000 to 55,000 distinct CDR3 sequences, under 7.5% seen once. The J gene is TRBJ2-7, the V gene TRBV12-3 or TRBV12-4; D perhaps matches TRBD1 (5 bases). The TCR sequence derives from a young man who had mild COVID-19 (a few samples of this study predate the infection). Cell type and time point are not known. The sample was PBMCs or a T cell subset sorted from them (not recorded which). The CDR3 spells CASSLGCRAISYEQYV. Here the CDR3 DNA reads TGTGCCAGCAGTTTGGGCTGCAGGGCGATCTCCTACGAGCAGTACGTC.